This T cell receptor (beta chain) was obtained from a study of CD8+CD57+ T cells in acquired aplastic anemia listed by TCRdb under 2018. Looking at the study overall: A CD8+CD57+ expansion meant a frequency higher than the mean frequency seen in healthy subjects.

Genomic DNA was used as template for profiling of TCR beta VDJ combinations and CDR3 sequences. An Illumina HiSeq 2000 was used for TCR repertoire sequencing. For the original study's pipeline: TRBV/TRBJ rearrangement plots, CDR3 size and DJ length profiles, and Simpson's diversity index were used to assess repertoires. The most abundant DNA sequence in the deep sequencing data was taken as the immunodominant clone. CDR3 amino acid sequences were checked for sharing between subjects and were compared against published repertoires and the VDJdb database. The raw public data were reprocessed by TCRdb itself: fastp quality trimming at Q25, MiXCR clonotype calling, in-frame beta chains only. Entries that share a CDR3 protein sequence are merged under the most common genes and DNA. These V and J calls are TCRdb output, not the study's own analysis. This sample holds roughly 20,000 distinct CDR3 sequences; 40% were observed only once. The ten largest clones add up to over 75% of the sample.

On the study overall, not on this receptor specifically: Roughly 30 CD8+ CDR3 sequences were shared between patients and controls but appeared highly expressed in patients and within their immunodominant clones. In patients, diversity was decreased in CD8+CD57+ cells compared with the total CD4+ and CD8+ cell pools. No significant difference in CD8+ Simpson's diversity was found between patients and healthy controls (P=0.060).

Sequences DFQATT (CDR1) and SNEGSKA (CDR2) are obtained from the germline V gene (reference sequence). At the junction V is shortened by 6 bases and J by 1 base, with 7 bases in between. From the cysteine through the phenylalanine, the CDR3 covers 11 amino acids. Of all the DNA, just the CDR3 is kept, 33 bases in frame from base 1. Ten or more counts support this clonotype. Which antigen it targets is not known. Base-call qualities are not available, and no considerably larger clone is one nucleotide away. Flow cytometry had shown CD8+CD57+ cell expansion in the patients selected for sequencing. CD8+CD57+ effector memory cells were additionally sequenced from about 15% of the 12 patients in whom enough cells were available. Every patient had severe acquired aplastic anemia, diagnosed using the International Study of Aplastic Anemia and Agranulocytosis and Camitta criteria. At the time blood was sampled, none of the patients had received any therapy. CD8+CD57+ cells were bead-enriched, yielding a mean of about 1.5 ug of DNA. In this study, sorted CD4+ and CD8+ T cells from the blood of healthy subjects and of severe aplastic anemia patients had their TCR repertoires deep-sequenced. Patients were enrolled in the USA under clinicaltrials.gov protocols 00001620, 01623167, 00001397, 00071045, 00081523 and 00961064. Ficoll-Paque density gradient centrifugation was used to isolate peripheral blood mononuclear cells.

Recombination joined TRBV20-1 with TRBJ2-7; no D gene can be assigned with confidence. The specimen sequenced was CD8+CD57+ T cells sorted from PBMCs. This specimen's cell subset or site label, interpreted: bead-enriched CD8+CD57+ effector memory T cells from SAA patients. The clonotype comes from a human donor with aplastic anemia. CDR3 sequence: CSAGQSYEQYF. The nucleotides are TGCAGTGCCGGTCAGTCCTACGAGCAGTACTTC.